A single sample gave rise to the 26 T cell receptor beta chains below, sequenced in a study of blood T cell repertoires in COVID-19. Method: immunoSEQ multiplex PCR; TCRdb's copy keeps in-frame clones and lacks some. Of 100,000 or so clones in the sample, about 89% were seen once. Sequencing was done on a sample of peripheral blood. These receptors were collected from a woman aged 25 to 39 with acute or convalescent COVID-19.

This chain uses TRBV5-1 with TRBJ1-2, with unresolved D. V gave up 4 bases and J gave up 2 bases, with 9 bases separating them. The CDR3 sequence is 13 residues long. CDR1 is SGHRS, CDR2 YFSETQ, per germline. In DNA form, the CDR3 reads TGCGCCAGCAGCCTGAAGGAGAACTATGGCTACACCTTC. This sequence encodes CASSLKENYGYTF.

The rearrangement links TRBV19 to TRBJ2-7, with D perhaps matching TRBD1 (6 bases). Germline CDR1 is LNHDA and CDR2 is SQIVND (reference sequence). CDR3 length: 15 amino acids. V lost 6 bases and J 0 bases, leaving 15 bases between the germline ends. The CDR3 DNA sequence: TGTGCCAGTAGCCTGGACAGCGAAAGCTCCTACGAGCAGTACTTC. It translates to CASSLDSESSYEQYF.

This CDR3 reads CASSEGTGMAFF. CDR3 DNA sequence: TGTGCCAGCTCCGAGGGAACAGGGATGGCTTTCTTT. This rearrangement joins TRBV5-6 to TRBJ1-1; perhaps TRBD1 as D (6 bases). CDR1 is SGHDT and CDR2 is YYEEEE in the germline V gene. The CDR3 is made up of 12 amino acids. Trimming shortened V by 7 bases and J by 11 bases, and 18 bases separated the two germline ends.

The rearrangement joins TRBV7-3 to TRBJ2-2, with 7 bases fitting TRBD1. CDR1 is SGHTA, CDR2 FQGTGA, per germline. This CDR3 is built from 15 residues. V lost 2 bases and J lost 2; bases outside the gene matches: 2. The CDR3 coding sequence is TGTGCCAGCAGCTTAGGGACAGCAAACACCGGGGAGCTGTTTTTT. It is translated as CASSLGTANTGELFF. The full variable domain, its missing parts supplied by reference TRBV7-3 and TRBJ2-2, is GAGVSQTPSNKVTEKGKYVELRCDPISGHTALYWYRQSLGQGPEFLIYFQGTGAADDSGLPNDRFFAVRPEGSVSTLKIQRTERGDSAVYLCASSLGTANTGELFFGEGSRLTVL.

J is TRBJ1-2 and V is TRBV6-4; maybe TRBD1 (5 bases). The germline V and J ends were trimmed by 5 bases and 8 bases, with 9 bases remaining between them. The CDR3 runs to 11 residues. CDR1 and CDR2 from the germline V gene are MRHNA and SNTAGT. CDR3 amino acids: CASSSGYGYTF. CDR3 nucleotides: TGTGCCAGCAGTTCAGGGTACGGCTACACCTTC.

This chain joins TRBV30 and TRBJ2-7; D perhaps matches TRBD2 (5 bases). Trimming removed 0 bases from V and 5 bases from J, with 14 bases in between. Germline CDR1 reads GTSNPN; CDR2 reads SVGIG (reference sequence). CDR3 length: 14 amino acids. The CDR3 DNA follows: TGTGCCTGGAGTGTAAAGGGAGTTCGGAACGAGCAGTACTTC. It translates to CAWSVKGVRNEQYF.

The gene calls are TRBV7-3 and TRBJ2-3; 7 bases are a match to TRBD1. CDR1 is SGHTA and CDR2 is FQGTGA in the germline V gene. This CDR3 comprises 15 residues. J was trimmed by 1 base and V by 1 base; bases with no gene match: 2. CDR3 loop: CASSLKGAGTDTQYF. The DNA of the CDR3 is TGTGCCAGCAGCTTAAAGGGGGCCGGCACAGATACGCAGTATTTT.

The J gene is TRBJ1-4, the V gene TRBV3-1 (or the pseudogene TRBV3-2), with 7 bases identical to TRBD1. This CDR3 has 16 residues. Germline CDR1 reads LGHDT; CDR2 reads YNNKEL (reference sequence). Trimming removed 4 bases from V and 3 bases from J; junction bases left unmatched: 8. The CDR3 loop reads CASSPKKGAANEKLFF. The CDR3 DNA follows: TGTGCCAGCAGCCCAAAAAAGGGGGCGGCTAATGAAAAACTGTTTTTT.

This chain links TRBV3-1 (or the pseudogene TRBV3-2) with TRBJ2-3, with 7 bases fitting TRBD1. CDR3 size: 16 residues. The germline V gene has CDR1 LGHDT and CDR2 YNNKEL (reference sequence). V lost 4 bases, J lost 4 bases, and 11 bases stayed unmatched. The CDR3 coding sequence is TGTGCCAGCAGCCTCTGGGACAGCGGCAAGGCAGATACGCAGTATTTT. Translated: CASSLWDSGKADTQYF.

The chain links TRBV6-6 to TRBJ2-7; a possible D gene is TRBD2 (5 bases). Per the germline V gene, CDR1 is MNHNY and CDR2 is SVGAGI (reference sequence). The CDR3 covers 13 residues. V was cut by 2 bases and J by 1 base, with 6 bases left in between. This CDR3 is CASSYGESYEQYF. For the CDR3, the DNA is TGTGCCAGCAGTTACGGGGAGTCCTACGAGCAGTACTTC.

The V gene is TRBV16, the J gene TRBJ1-6; D gene ambiguous. The CDR3 is 15 residues long. V lost 4 bases, J lost 7 bases, and 14 bases lay in between. Germline-derived CDR1 and CDR2 are KGHSY and FQNENV. CDR3 sequence reads: CASSPRGERNSPLHF. The CDR3 DNA follows: TGTGCCAGCAGCCCCCGCGGAGAAAGGAATTCACCCCTCCACTTT.

V is TRBV5-6 and J is TRBJ2-2; 7 nucleotides match TRBD1. The trim removed 1 base at V and 3 bases at J, leaving 3 bases unmatched. Germline V CDR1 and CDR2: SGHDT, YYEEEE. The CDR3 extends over 15 amino acids. The CDR3 sequence is CASSLTDRDTGELFF. In DNA form, the CDR3 reads TGTGCCAGCAGCTTGACCGACAGGGACACCGGGGAGCTGTTTTTT. Combining the CDR3 with reference TRBV5-6 and TRBJ2-2 gives the whole variable domain DAGVTQSPTHLIKTRGQQVTLRCSPKSGHDTVSWYQQALGQGPQFIFQYYEEEERQRGNFPDRFSGHQFPNYSSELNVNALLLGDSALYLCASSLTDRDTGELFFGEGSRLTVL.

J is TRBJ2-2 and V is TRBV24-1; D is possibly TRBD2 (6 bases). Per germline, CDR1 KGHDR and CDR2 SFDVKD. The CDR3 has 15 residues. The V and J ends lost 1 base and 6 bases respectively, with 11 bases between them. CDR3 in amino acids: CATSDLSREAGELFF. CDR3 DNA: TGTGCCACCAGTGATTTAAGCAGGGAGGCCGGGGAGCTGTTTTTT.

The gene calls are TRBV7-8 and TRBJ1-2; 7 bases line up with TRBD1. V dropped 2 bases and J dropped 7; count of bases not matched to a gene: 10. The CDR3 length is 15 residues. Germline V gives CDR1 SGHVS, CDR2 FQNEAQ. The CDR3 region has the DNA TGTGCCAGCAGCTTACCCGGTACAGGGGCCCCTGGCTACACCTTC. Protein product: CASSLPGTGAPGYTF.

This chain uses TRBV2 with TRBJ1-5; TRBD1 matches at 7 bases. This CDR3 comprises 14 residues. Germline loops: CDR1 SNHLY, CDR2 FYNNEI. After removal of 4 bases from V and 7 bases from J, the junction contained 7 bases not matched to a gene. The DNA for the CDR3 is TGTGCCAGCAGTGTCGAAGGGGGCGGGCAGCCCCAGCATTTT. It codes for CASSVEGGGQPQHF.

The count of this clone is one. J is TRBJ1-5 and V is TRBV3-1 (or the pseudogene TRBV3-2); D uncertain. The CDR3 covers 14 residues. CDR1 is LGHDT, CDR2 YNNKEL, per germline (reference sequence). Trimming pared 4 bases from V and 9 bases from J, leaving 16 bases between. The CDR3 region is CASSPQREGRPQHF. CDR3 sequence (DNA): TGTGCCAGCAGCCCCCAGCGCGAGGGTCGGCCCCAGCATTTT.

The chain links TRBV5-1 to TRBJ2-1; tentatively, D is TRBD1 (5 bases). The CDR3 runs to 15 residues. Deletions cut 2 bases from V and 0 bases from J, with 9 bases between. Germline values: CDR1 SGHRS, CDR2 YFSETQ. CDR3 residues: CASSFTGSSYNEQFF. CDR3 sequence (DNA): TGCGCCAGCAGCTTCACAGGCAGCTCCTACAATGAGCAGTTCTTC.

CDR3 sequence: CASSTYRGRPNTGELFF. The CDR3 region has the DNA TGTGCCAGCAGCACGTACAGGGGCCGTCCGAACACCGGGGAGCTGTTTTTT. The chain combines TRBV7-6 with TRBJ2-2, with TRBD1 identical over 7 bases. The V gene end was trimmed by 5 bases and the J gene end by 0 bases; junction bases not matched to a gene: 9. Germline CDR1 reads SGHVS; CDR2 reads FNYEAQ. The CDR3 totals 17 residues.

The chain couples TRBV28 to TRBJ2-7; 10 bases align to TRBD2. The germline V gene encodes CDR1 MDHEN and CDR2 SYDVKM. The CDR3 is 13 amino acids. The J segment lost 4 bases and the V segment lost 6 bases, leaving 3 bases of the junction unmatched. In DNA, the CDR3 is TGTGCCAGCAGACTAGCGGGGCCTTACGAGCAGTACTTC. Translating gives CASRLAGPYEQYF. The whole variable domain, remainder taken from reference TRBV28 and TRBJ2-7, is DVKVTQSSRYLVKRTGEKVFLECVQDMDHENMFWYRQDPGLGLRLIYFSYDVKMKEKGDIPEGYSVSREKKERFSLILESASTNQTSMYLCASRLAGPYEQYFGPGTRLTVT.

The V call is TRBV12-3 or TRBV12-4, the J call TRBJ1-1; D unresolved. This CDR3 has 13 residues. V lost 4 bases to trimming and J lost 1 base, with 7 bases between them. The CDR3 DNA reads as TGTGCCAGCAGTTGGGCGTGGAACACTGAAGCTTTCTTT. This sequence encodes CASSWAWNTEAFF.

On this clone: One junction end does not reproduce the germline sequence, and a read error may be involved. The gene calls are TRBV29-1 and TRBJ2-7, with 10 positions matching TRBD1. Germline values: CDR1 SQVTM, CDR2 ANQGSEA. CDR3 length: 13 amino acids. The chain's CDR3 is CSVEKAGDRGQIF. CDR3 nucleotides: TGCAGCGTTGAAAAAGCCGGTGACAGGGGGCAGATCTTC.

J is TRBJ1-2 and V is TRBV6-5, with 11 positions matching TRBD1. CDR1 and CDR2 from the germline V gene are MNHEY and SVGAGI. The CDR3 consists of 14 residues. V lost 6 bases to trimming and J lost 2 bases; unmatched junction nucleotides: 2. DNA of the CDR3: TGTGCCAGCAGGGGACAGGGGGAGAACTATGGCTACACCTTC. It specifies CASRGQGENYGYTF.

In its sample, this clone was seen a few times. The chain carries TRBV21-1 and TRBJ2-1; the table's D call, TRBD2, has no DNA check behind it. TRBV21-1 is a pseudogene segment. There are 15 residues in the CDR3. CDR3 bases: TGTGCCAGCAGCACCATCCGGGTTATCTACAATGAGCAGTTCTTC. Translated: CASSTIRVIYNEQFF.

The chain has TRBV15 and TRBJ2-7; D is unclear. Germline V lookup: CDR1 LNHNV, CDR2 YYDKDF (reference sequence). Trimming pared 0 bases from V and 0 bases from J, leaving 15 bases between. The CDR3 sequence is 17 residues long. CDR3 sequence reads: CATSRDNLWRVSYEQYF. CDR3 coding DNA: TGTGCCACCAGCAGAGATAATCTTTGGAGAGTCTCCTACGAGCAGTACTTC. The variable domain in full, with the rest retrieved from reference TRBV15 and TRBJ2-7, is DAMVIQNPRYQVTQFGKPVTLSCSQTLNHNVMYWYQQKSSQAPKLLFHYYDKDFNNEADTPDNFQSRRPNTSFCFLDIRSPGLGDTAMYLCATSRDNLWRVSYEQYFGPGTRLTVT.

This clone was counted only a few times. The chain combines TRBV5-1 with TRBJ1-1, with TRBD1 matching 7 bases. This CDR3 spans 13 amino acids. V shed 0 bases, J shed 6 bases, and the junction held 2 bases outside the gene matches. Germline lookup yields CDR1 SGHRS and CDR2 YFSETQ. CDR3 loop: CASSLGTGAEAFF. For the CDR3, the DNA is TGCGCCAGCAGCTTGGGAACAGGGGCTGAAGCTTTCTTT.

V is TRBV15 and J is TRBJ2-7; 7 bases map to TRBD1. Trimming cost V 5 bases and J 4 bases; bases outside gene matches: 11. The CDR3 loop spans 15 amino acids. Germline V gene sequence: CDR1 LNHNV, CDR2 YYDKDF (reference sequence). The CDR3 nucleotides read TGTGCCACCAGCTATGGGACAGTGAGAGGGTACGAGCAGTACTTC. This translates into CATSYGTVRGYEQYF.